The clone carrying this T cell receptor beta chain has a handful of counts. The investigators reverse transcribed all of the isolated RNA, so they sequenced expressed TCRB transcripts. Using immunoSEQ multiplex PCR, the repertoire was profiled, and TCRdb retains in-frame clones only, with some absent. The sample has 300,000 to 350,000 clones, 12% to 15% seen once. Sorting of CD4+ naive, central memory, regulatory and stem cell-like memory cells was performed via CD45RO/CCR7/CD25/CD127/CD95/CD27. The entry originates in a study of beta chain features in type 1 diabetes. The CDR3 has 17 residues. Germline values: CDR1 MGHRA, CDR2 YSYEKL. Trimming shortened V by 0 bases and J by 2 bases, and 14 bases separated the two germline ends.

This chain links TRBV4-1 with TRBJ1-3, with a possible D match to TRBD1 (6 bases). This TCR derives from a man in his thirties or forties in good health. Specimen: central memory CD4+ T cells from blood. The CDR3 loop is CASSQDDRQGTGNTIYF. In DNA form, the CDR3 reads TGCGCCAGCAGCCAAGACGACAGGCAAGGTACTGGAAACACCATATATTTT.